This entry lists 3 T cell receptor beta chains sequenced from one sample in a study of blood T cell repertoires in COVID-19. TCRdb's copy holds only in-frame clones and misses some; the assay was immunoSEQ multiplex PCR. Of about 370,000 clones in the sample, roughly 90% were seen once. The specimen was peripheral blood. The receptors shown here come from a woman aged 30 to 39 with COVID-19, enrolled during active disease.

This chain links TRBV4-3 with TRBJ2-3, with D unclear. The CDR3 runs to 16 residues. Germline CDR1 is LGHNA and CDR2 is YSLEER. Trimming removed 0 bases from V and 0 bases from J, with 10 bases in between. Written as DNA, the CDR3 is TGCGCCAGCAGCCAAGATCACAGTTCTAGCACAGATACGCAGTATTTT. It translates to CASSQDHSSSTDTQYF.

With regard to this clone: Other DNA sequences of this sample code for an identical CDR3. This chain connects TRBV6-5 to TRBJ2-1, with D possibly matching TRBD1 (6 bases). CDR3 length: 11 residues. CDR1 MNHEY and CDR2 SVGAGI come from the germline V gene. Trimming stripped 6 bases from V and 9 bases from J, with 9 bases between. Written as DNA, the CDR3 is TGTGCCAGCAGCCGAGGGGGTGAGCAGTTCTTC. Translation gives CASSRGGEQFF.

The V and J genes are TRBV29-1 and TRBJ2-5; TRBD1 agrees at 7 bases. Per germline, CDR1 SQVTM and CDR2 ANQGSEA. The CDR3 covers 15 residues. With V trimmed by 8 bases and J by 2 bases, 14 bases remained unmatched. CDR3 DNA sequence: TGCAGCACGCTGACGACCGGACAGGCGCAAGAGACCCAGTACTTC. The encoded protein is CSTLTTGQAQETQYF.